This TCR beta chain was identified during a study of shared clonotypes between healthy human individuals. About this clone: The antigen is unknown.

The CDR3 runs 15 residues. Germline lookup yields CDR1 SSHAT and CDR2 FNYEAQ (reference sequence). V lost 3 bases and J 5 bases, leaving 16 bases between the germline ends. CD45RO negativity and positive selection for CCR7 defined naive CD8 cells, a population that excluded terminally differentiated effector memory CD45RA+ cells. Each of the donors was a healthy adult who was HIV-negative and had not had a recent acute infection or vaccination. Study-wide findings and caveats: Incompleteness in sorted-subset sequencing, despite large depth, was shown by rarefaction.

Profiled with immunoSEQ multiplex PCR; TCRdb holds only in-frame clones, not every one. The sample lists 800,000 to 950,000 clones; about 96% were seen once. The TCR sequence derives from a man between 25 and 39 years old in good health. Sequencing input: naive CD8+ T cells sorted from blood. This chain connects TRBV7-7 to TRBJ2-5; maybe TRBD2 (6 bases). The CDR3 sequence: CASSFRLGGLETQYF. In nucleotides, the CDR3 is TGTGCCAGCAGCTTTCGTCTCGGGGGACTGGAGACCCAGTACTTC.